This T cell receptor beta chain came from a study of shared clonotypes between healthy human individuals. V lost 0 bases and J 9 bases, leaving 15 bases between the germline ends. The CDR3 spans 14 residues. Germline V gene sequence: CDR1 GTSNPN, CDR2 SVGIG (reference sequence). For each subset, genomic DNA was distributed in equal portions over several immunoSEQ plates. It was roughly 0.3 ug DNA, roughly 28,000 T cell genomes, that went into each replicate PCR of unsorted PBMC. In the original analysis: From ImmunoSEQ came sequences covering only the junction and carrying no quality scores, so filtering differed. Profiling relied on immunoSEQ multiplex PCR, and the TCRdb table lists in-frame clones only, not all of them. Clone size and V and J calls were adopted from that table, with D and trimming inferred from the DNA. The table has hundreds of thousands of clones, roughly 79% seen once.

The chain has TRBV30 and TRBJ1-5; tentative D call: TRBD1 (5 bases). The source of this sequence is a woman aged 40 to 55 in good health. Some clones in this sample may be carry-over from other donors' samples. The specimen was PBMCs. Written as DNA, the CDR3 is TGTGCCTGGAGTGTATCGGGGGGGACTCGGCCCCAGCATTTT. Protein product: CAWSVSGGTRPQHF.